These 21 T cell receptor beta chains originate from one sample sequenced in a study of blood T cells in healthy people across ages. Using a J-beta primer mix together with a sample-barcoded 5' primer, a second PCR was run for roughly 7 to 11 cycles. A single record per CDR3 protein comes from TCRdb applying MiXCR to the 5' RACE reads. This table has 1,500,000 or so distinct CDR3 sequences, approximately 63% appearing once. What was sequenced was blood. These receptor sequences come from a man aged 18 to 30 in good health.

This clonotype has just one count. V usage is TRBV4-2 and J usage is TRBJ1-4; tentatively, D is TRBD1 (6 bases). CDR1 LGHNA and CDR2 YNFKEQ come from the germline V gene. Trimming removed 3 bases at V and 5 bases at J, with 13 bases between. The CDR3 has 15 amino acids. Here the CDR3 reads CASSQPGHSNEKLFF. The DNA of the CDR3 is TGTGCCAGCAGCCAGCCGGGACACTCAAATGAAAAACTGTTTTTT.

The chain combines TRBV9 with TRBJ2-5; a possible D gene is TRBD1 (5 bases). Germline V lookup: CDR1 SGDLS, CDR2 YYNGEE. This CDR3 comprises 13 residues. The V end lost 3 bases, the J end lost 5 bases, and 11 bases lay between the germline ends. The CDR3 loop reads CASSEDMDETQYF. The CDR3 coding sequence is TGTGCCAGCAGCGAGGACATGGACGAGACCCAGTACTTC. The complete variable domain, with remaining parts taken from reference TRBV9 and TRBJ2-5, reads DSGVTQTPKHLITATGQRVTLRCSPRSGDLSVYWYQQSLDQGLQFLIQYYNGEERAKGNILERFSAQQFPDLHSELNLSSLELGDSALYFCASSEDMDETQYFGPGTRLLVL.

This clonotype was detected once. This likely comes from a read error, as the CDR3 has no conserved phenylalanine or tryptophan at its end. The chain recombines TRBV4-2 with TRBJ1-1, with a tentative D call TRBD1 (5 bases). The CDR3 is 15 amino acids. Per the germline V gene, CDR1 is LGHNA and CDR2 is YNFKEQ. Trimming took off 1 base at V and 0 bases at J, with 9 bases between the two ends. CDR3 loop: CASSQVGGMNTEAFL. In DNA, the CDR3 is TGTGCCAGCAGCCAAGTTGGGGGGATGAACACTGAAGCTTTCTTA.

The chain employs TRBV4-2 and TRBJ2-7; D is unresolved. Trimming took off 0 bases at V and 3 bases at J, with 15 bases between the two ends. The CDR3 has 16 residues. Germline V gene data show CDR1 as LGHNA and CDR2 as YNFKEQ. Written as DNA, the CDR3 is TGTGCCAGCAGCCAAGAGGGGTCCAGGACCCGCTACGAGCAGTACTTC. It translates to CASSQEGSRTRYEQYF.

This rearrangement joins TRBV20-1 to TRBJ1-2; 11 bases map to TRBD1. The V gene's germline CDR1 is DFQATT and CDR2 SNEGSKA (reference sequence). V shed 6 bases and J 8 bases; nucleotides not matched to a gene: 8. CDR3 length: 13 amino acids. The CDR3 here is CSATGQGAPGYTF. CDR3 in DNA: TGCAGTGCCACCGGACAGGGGGCGCCCGGCTACACCTTC.

The chain carries TRBV4-3 and TRBJ2-3; D call uncertain. Germline CDR1 reads LGHNA; CDR2 reads YSLEER. The CDR3 contains 15 residues. V was trimmed by 1 base and J by 2 bases, leaving 10 bases between them. The CDR3 region has the DNA TGCGCCAGCAGCCAAGTTGGTTCAGCCACAGATACGCAGTATTTT. It specifies CASSQVGSATDTQYF.

This clonotype appeared a few times. CDR3 amino acids: CASSQDAEYHTDTQYF. DNA for the CDR3: TGTGCCAGCAGCCAAGACGCGGAATATCACACAGATACGCAGTATTTT. The J gene is TRBJ2-3, the V gene TRBV3-1, with D unresolved. Trimming removed 0 bases at V and 2 bases at J, with 12 bases between. This CDR3 contains 16 residues. In germline, CDR1 is LGHDT, CDR2 YNNKEL (reference sequence).

The V and J genes are TRBV11-2 and TRBJ2-1, with D perhaps TRBD1 (6 bases). The CDR3 totals 15 residues. The ends were cut back, 5 bases at V and 7 bases at J, with 18 bases in the middle. Germline CDR1 SGHAT, CDR2 FQNNGV. The CDR3 DNA follows: TGTGCCAGCAGCGAGACCGGATCAGGGACAAATGAGCAGTTCTTC. It codes for CASSETGSGTNEQFF. Looking up the rest from reference TRBV11-2 and TRBJ2-1 gives the full variable domain: EAGVAQSPRYKIIEKRQSVAFWCNPISGHATLYWYQQILGQGPKLLIQFQNNGVVDDSQLPKDRFSAERLKGVDSTLKIQPAKLEDSAVYLCASSETGSGTNEQFFGPGTRLTVL.

The chain is built from TRBV20-1 and TRBJ1-5; D remains ambiguous. The germline V gene has CDR1 DFQATT and CDR2 SNEGSKA (reference sequence). This CDR3 is built from 13 residues. V was pared by 6 bases and J by 6 bases, with 15 bases between. In DNA form, the CDR3 reads TGCAGTGCAACCCAGACGTGGATTCAGCCCCAGCATTTT. Translating gives CSATQTWIQPQHF.

V and J are TRBV27 and TRBJ1-2, with D hard to call. The CDR3 covers 15 residues. The germline gives CDR1 MNHEY, CDR2 SMNVEV (reference sequence). The V and J ends lost 2 bases and 3 bases respectively, with 13 bases between them. The CDR3: CASSLGGGYHYGYTF. The DNA of the CDR3 is TGTGCCAGCAGTTTAGGCGGAGGGTACCACTATGGCTACACCTTC.

This clonotype was seen a single time. The chain has TRBV7-9 and TRBJ2-1; either TRBD1 or TRBD2 may supply D (5 bases each). V was trimmed by 7 bases and J by 2 bases, leaving 15 bases between them. The V gene's germline CDR1 is SEHNR and CDR2 FQNEAQ (reference sequence). There are 15 residues in the CDR3. Here the CDR3 reads CASTDGGPPYNEQFF. DNA for the CDR3: TGTGCCAGCACCGATGGGGGTCCACCCTACAATGAGCAGTTCTTC.

This chain joins TRBV7-2 and TRBJ2-1; D is uncertain. The V end lost 5 bases, the J end lost 7 bases, and 18 bases lay between the germline ends. This CDR3 contains 15 residues. Germline CDR1 and CDR2: SGHTA and FQGNSA. CDR3 amino acids: CASSPYRAGDNEQFF. The CDR3 DNA reads TGTGCCAGCAGCCCCTATAGGGCCGGAGATAATGAGCAGTTCTTC.

Turning to this clonotype: One junction end does not reproduce the germline sequence, and a read error may be involved. This rearrangement joins TRBV4-3 to TRBJ2-4; TRBD1 matches at 8 bases. The CDR3 covers 14 residues. CDR1 is LGHNA and CDR2 is YSLEER in the germline V gene. The CDR3 DNA follows: TGCGCCAGCAGCCAAGATACAGGGGGAGGCGAGCAGTATTTC. Protein product: CASSQDTGGGEQYF.

This chain links TRBV10-1 with TRBJ2-3; D uncertain. V was clipped by 2 bases and J by 6 bases, with 12 bases between them. The CDR3 consists of 14 residues. From germline, CDR1 is WNHNN and CDR2 SYGVQD (reference sequence). As DNA, the CDR3 is TGCGCCAGCAGTGAGAAAGTTGAACCGGATACGCAGTATTTT. Protein product: CASSEKVEPDTQYF.

The V gene is TRBV6-2 or TRBV6-3, the J gene TRBJ2-5; TRBD2 is a possible D gene (6 bases). Between the trimmed V and J ends, which lost 4 bases and 0 bases, there was a span of 15 bases. The V gene's germline CDR1 is MNHEY and CDR2 SVGEGT. This CDR3 comprises 16 residues. The CDR3 sequence is CASSCNRDLDQETQYF. In DNA, the CDR3 is TGTGCCAGCAGTTGCAATAGGGACTTAGACCAAGAGACCCAGTACTTC.

This clonotype was seen just once. The chain employs TRBV6-5 and TRBJ1-1; no clear D. V lost 7 bases and J 1 base, leaving 13 bases between the germline ends. Germline lookup yields CDR1 MNHEY and CDR2 SVGAGI. The CDR3 is 14 residues long. CDR3 in amino acids: CASTADWTNTEAFF. CDR3 sequence (DNA): TGTGCCAGCACCGCGGACTGGACGAACACTGAAGCTTTCTTT.

This clonotype has just a few counts. The V gene is TRBV29-1, the J gene TRBJ2-3; 11 bases are shared with TRBD2. The germline CDR1 and CDR2 sequences are SQVTM and ANQGSEA. Unmatched junction bases numbered 3, after V lost 0 bases and J lost 4 bases. CDR3 length: 15 amino acids. CDR3 amino acids: CSVEERLAGSDTQYF. The CDR3, as DNA: TGCAGCGTTGAAGAGCGACTAGCGGGATCAGATACGCAGTATTTT.

The chain joins TRBV4-1 to TRBJ2-3; 7 bases match TRBD2. With V trimmed by 1 base and J by 2 bases, 6 bases remained unmatched. This CDR3 spans 16 amino acids. Germline loops: CDR1 MGHRA, CDR2 YSYEKL. CDR3 bases: TGCGCCAGCAGCCAAGGGCGGGGGAGACACACAGATACGCAGTATTTT. It translates to CASSQGRGRHTDTQYF.

The chain employs TRBV7-2 and TRBJ2-3, with no clear D. The CDR3 sequence is 16 residues long. V was clipped by 1 base and J by 1 base, with 12 bases between them. Per germline, CDR1 SGHTA and CDR2 FQGNSA. The DNA for the CDR3 is TGTGCCAGCAGCTTAGTGGGCCCCTGGCGCACAGATACGCAGTATTTT. Residues: CASSLVGPWRTDTQYF.

This chain uses TRBV6-2 or TRBV6-3 with TRBJ1-6, with a tentative D call TRBD1 (6 bases). V lost 6 bases and J 10 bases, leaving 16 bases between the germline ends. The V gene's germline CDR1 is MNHEY and CDR2 SVGEGT. The CDR3 covers 14 residues. CDR3 sequence (DNA): TGTGCCAGCAGGTCCGACAGGACAACCTCACCCCTCCACTTT. Translated: CASRSDRTTSPLHF.

The chain employs TRBV2 and TRBJ1-2; D is undetermined. The V end was cut by 6 bases, the J end by 4 bases, with 9 bases between. The CDR3 is made up of 12 amino acids. In germline, CDR1 is SNHLY, CDR2 FYNNEI. This chain's CDR3 is CASRVEGYGYTF. The CDR3 DNA follows: TGTGCCAGCAGGGTTGAGGGCTATGGCTACACCTTC.